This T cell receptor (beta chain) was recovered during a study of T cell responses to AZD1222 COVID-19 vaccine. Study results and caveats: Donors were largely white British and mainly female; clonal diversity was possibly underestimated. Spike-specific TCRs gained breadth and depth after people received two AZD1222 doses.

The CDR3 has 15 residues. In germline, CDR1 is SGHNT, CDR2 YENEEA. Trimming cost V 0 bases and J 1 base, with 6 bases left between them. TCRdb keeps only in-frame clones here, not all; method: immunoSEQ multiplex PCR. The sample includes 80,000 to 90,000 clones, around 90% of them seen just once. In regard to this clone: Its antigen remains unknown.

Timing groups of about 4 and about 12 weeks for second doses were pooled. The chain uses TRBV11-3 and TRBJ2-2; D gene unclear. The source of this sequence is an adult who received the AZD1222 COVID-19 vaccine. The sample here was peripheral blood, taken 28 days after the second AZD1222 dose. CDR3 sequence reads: CASSLDAGNTGELFF. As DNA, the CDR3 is TGTGCCAGCAGCTTAGATGCCGGGAACACCGGGGAGCTGTTTTTT.